The clone carrying this TCR beta chain was seen repeatedly, ten times or more. The antigen remains unidentified. CDR1 is SEHNR and CDR2 is FQNEAQ in the germline V gene (reference sequence). The CDR3 totals 14 residues. Trimming pared 0 bases from V and 3 bases from J, leaving 8 bases between. Regarding time point: sample taken at primary tumor resection. Patients with untreated early-stage non-small cell lung cancer, numbering approximately 79, were the donors. TCRdb itself ran the 5' RACE reads through MiXCR, one entry per CDR3 protein. This table has approximately 9,600 distinct CDR3 sequences, approximately 5.5% appearing once. This sample is drawn from a study of spatial heterogeneity in lung cancer. Whole-study context: A unique TCR and UMI combination showed up more than ten times in raw reads, on average.

Study results and caveats: Intratumoral expanded alpha and beta TCR counts were found to track tumor mutation counts.

This sequence was found in a female donor with early-stage non-small cell lung cancer. The starting material was lung tumor tissue, obtained at surgery. J is TRBJ1-1 and V is TRBV7-9; a weak D match, TRBD1 (5 bases). The CDR3 is CASSLAGADTEAFF. CDR3 sequence (DNA): TGTGCCAGCAGCTTAGCAGGGGCGGACACTGAAGCTTTCTTT.